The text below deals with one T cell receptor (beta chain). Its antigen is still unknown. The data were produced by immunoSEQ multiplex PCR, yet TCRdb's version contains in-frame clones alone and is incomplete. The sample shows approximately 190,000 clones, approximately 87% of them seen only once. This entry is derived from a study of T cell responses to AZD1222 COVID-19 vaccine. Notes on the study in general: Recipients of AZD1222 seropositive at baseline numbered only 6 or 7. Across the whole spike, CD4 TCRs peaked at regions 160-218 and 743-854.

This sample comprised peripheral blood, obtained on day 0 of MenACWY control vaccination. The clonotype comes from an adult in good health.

CDR3 sequence reads: CASSYSRGEPQHF. Here the CDR3 DNA reads TGTGCCAGCAGTTACTCCCGGGGCGAGCCCCAGCATTTT. J is TRBJ1-5 and V is TRBV6-2 or TRBV6-3, with a possible D match to TRBD1 (5 bases). Germline V lookup: CDR1 MNHEY, CDR2 SVGEGT. With 0 bases removed from V and 8 bases from J, the gap between germline ends came to 8 bases. This CDR3 spans 13 amino acids.